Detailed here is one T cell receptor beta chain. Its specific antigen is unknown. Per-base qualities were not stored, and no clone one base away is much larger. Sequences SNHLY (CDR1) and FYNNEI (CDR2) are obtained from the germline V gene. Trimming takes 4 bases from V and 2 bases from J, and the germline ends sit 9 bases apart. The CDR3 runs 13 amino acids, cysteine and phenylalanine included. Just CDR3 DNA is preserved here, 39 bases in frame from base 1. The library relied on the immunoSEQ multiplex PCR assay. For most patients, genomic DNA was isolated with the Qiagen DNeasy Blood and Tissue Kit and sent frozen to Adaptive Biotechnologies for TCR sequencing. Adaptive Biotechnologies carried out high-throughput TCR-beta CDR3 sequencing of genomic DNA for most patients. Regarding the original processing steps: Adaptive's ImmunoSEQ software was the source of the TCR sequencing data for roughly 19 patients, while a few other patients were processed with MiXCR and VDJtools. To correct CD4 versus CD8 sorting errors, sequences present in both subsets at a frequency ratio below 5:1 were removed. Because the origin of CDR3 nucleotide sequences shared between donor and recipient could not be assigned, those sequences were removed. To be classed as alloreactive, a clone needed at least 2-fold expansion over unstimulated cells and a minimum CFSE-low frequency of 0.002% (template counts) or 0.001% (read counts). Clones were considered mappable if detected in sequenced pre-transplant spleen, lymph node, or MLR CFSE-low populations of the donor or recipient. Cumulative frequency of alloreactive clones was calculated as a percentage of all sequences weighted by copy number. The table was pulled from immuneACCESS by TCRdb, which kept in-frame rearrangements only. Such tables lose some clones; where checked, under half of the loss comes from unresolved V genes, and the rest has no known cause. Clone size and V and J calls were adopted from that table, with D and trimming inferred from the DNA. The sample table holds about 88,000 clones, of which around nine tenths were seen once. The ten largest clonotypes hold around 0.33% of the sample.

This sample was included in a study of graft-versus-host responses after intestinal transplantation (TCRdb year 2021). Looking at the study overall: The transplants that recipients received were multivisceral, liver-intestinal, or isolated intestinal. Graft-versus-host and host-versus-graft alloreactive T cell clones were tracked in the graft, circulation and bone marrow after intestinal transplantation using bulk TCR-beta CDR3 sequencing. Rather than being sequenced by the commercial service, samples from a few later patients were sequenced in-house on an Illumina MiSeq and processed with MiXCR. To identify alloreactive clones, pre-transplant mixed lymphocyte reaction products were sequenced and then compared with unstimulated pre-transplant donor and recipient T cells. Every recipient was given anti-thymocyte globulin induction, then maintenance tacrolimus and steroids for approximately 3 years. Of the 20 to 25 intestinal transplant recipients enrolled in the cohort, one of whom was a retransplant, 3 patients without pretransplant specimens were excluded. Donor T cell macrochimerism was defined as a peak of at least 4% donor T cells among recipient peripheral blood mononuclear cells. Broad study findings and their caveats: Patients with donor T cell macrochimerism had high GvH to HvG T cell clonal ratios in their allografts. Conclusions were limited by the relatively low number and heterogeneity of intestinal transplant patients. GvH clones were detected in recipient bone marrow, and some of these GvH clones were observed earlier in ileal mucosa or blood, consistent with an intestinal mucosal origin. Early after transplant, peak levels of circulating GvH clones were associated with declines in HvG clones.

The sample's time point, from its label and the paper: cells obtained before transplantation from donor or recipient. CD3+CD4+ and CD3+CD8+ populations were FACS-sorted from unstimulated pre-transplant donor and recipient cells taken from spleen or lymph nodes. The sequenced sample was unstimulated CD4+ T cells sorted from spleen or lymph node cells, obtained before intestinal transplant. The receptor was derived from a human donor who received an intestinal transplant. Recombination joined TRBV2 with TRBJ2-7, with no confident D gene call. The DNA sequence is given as TGTGCCAGCAGTGCCCCCCTCACCTACGAGCAGTACTTC. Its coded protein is CASSAPLTYEQYF.